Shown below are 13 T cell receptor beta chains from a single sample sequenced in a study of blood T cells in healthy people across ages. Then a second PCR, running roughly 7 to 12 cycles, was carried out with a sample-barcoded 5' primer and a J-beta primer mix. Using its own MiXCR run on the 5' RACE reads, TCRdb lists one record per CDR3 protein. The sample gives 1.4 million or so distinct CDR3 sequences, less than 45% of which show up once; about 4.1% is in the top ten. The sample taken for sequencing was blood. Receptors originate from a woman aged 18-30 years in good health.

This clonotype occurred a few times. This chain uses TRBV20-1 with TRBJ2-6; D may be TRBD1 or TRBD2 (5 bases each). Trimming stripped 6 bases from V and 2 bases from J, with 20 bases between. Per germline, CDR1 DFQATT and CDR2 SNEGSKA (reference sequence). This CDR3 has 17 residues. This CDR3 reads CSAIRDGPLAGANVLTF. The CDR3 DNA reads TGCAGTGCCATTCGGGACGGACCCCTCGCTGGGGCCAACGTCCTGACTTTC.

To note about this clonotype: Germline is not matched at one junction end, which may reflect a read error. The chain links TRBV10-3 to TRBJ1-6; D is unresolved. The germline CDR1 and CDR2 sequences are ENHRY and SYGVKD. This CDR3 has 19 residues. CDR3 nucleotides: TGTGCCATCAGTGAGTCGCGGTCCGGGAAAGTCAAGTCGAGTTCACCCCCCCACTTT. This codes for CAISESRSGKVKSSSPPHF.

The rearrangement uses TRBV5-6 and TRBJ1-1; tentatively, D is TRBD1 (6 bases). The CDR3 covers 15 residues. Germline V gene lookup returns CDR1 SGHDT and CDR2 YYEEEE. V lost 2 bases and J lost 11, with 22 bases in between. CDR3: CASSLSSSGTMSAFF. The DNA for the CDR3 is TGTGCCAGCAGCTTATCAAGTTCCGGGACAATGAGTGCTTTCTTT.

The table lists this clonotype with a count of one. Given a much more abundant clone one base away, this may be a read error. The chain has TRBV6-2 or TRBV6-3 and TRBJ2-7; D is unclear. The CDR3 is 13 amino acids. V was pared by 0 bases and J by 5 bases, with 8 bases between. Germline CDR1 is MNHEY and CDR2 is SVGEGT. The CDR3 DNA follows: TGTGCCAGCAGTTACTCGTCACCCGACGAGCAGTACTTC. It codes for CASSYSSPDEQYF.

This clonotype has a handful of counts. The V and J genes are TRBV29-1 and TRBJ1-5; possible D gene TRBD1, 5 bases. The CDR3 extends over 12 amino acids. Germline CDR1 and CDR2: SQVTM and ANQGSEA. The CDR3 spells CSAGTSNQPQHF. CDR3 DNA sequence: TGCAGTGCTGGGACGAGCAATCAGCCCCAGCATTTT.

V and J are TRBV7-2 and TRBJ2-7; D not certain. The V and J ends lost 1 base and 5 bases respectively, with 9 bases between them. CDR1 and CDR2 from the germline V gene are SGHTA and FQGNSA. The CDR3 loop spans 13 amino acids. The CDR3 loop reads CASSLGPTDEQYF. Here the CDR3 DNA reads TGTGCCAGCAGCTTAGGGCCCACGGACGAGCAGTACTTC.

CDR3 protein: CASSWSTSYGYTF. CDR3 DNA sequence: TGCGCCAGCAGCTGGTCGACCTCCTATGGCTACACCTTC. This chain joins TRBV5-1 and TRBJ1-2; no clear D gene. This CDR3 is built from 13 residues. Germline CDR1 is SGHRS and CDR2 is YFSETQ. With 3 bases removed from V and 4 bases from J, the gap between germline ends came to 10 bases.

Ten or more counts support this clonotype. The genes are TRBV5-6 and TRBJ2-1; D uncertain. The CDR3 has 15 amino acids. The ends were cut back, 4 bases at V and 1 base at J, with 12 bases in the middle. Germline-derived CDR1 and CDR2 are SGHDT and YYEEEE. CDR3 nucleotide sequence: TGTGCCAGCAGCCCTGGGTTAGGGTCCTACAATGAGCAGTTCTTC. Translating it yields CASSPGLGSYNEQFF.

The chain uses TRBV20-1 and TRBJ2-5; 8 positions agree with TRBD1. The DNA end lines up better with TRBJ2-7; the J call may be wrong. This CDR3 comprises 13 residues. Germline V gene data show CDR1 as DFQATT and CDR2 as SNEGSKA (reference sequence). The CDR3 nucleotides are TGCAGTGCTAGTTTTCGGACAGGGAACGAGCAGTACTTC. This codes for CSASFRTGNEQYF.

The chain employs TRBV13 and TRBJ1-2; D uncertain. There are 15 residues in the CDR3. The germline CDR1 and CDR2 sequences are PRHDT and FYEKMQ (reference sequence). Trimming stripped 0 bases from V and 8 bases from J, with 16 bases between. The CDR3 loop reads CASSLGRDVGGGYTF. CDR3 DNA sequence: TGTGCCAGCAGCTTAGGTAGGGATGTAGGAGGGGGCTACACCTTC.

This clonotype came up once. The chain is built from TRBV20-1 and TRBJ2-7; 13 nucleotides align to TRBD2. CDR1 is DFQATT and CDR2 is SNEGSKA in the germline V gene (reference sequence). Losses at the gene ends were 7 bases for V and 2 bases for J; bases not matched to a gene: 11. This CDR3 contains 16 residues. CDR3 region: CSVLGAGLAGAYEQYF. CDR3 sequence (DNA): TGCAGTGTCCTAGGGGCCGGACTAGCGGGAGCCTACGAGCAGTACTTC.

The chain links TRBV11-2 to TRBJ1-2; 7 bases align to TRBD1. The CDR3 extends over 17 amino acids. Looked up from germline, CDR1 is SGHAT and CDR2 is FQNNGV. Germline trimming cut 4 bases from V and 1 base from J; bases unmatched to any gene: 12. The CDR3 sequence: CASSSYRDSIINYGYTF. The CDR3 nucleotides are TGTGCCAGCAGCTCCTACCGGGACAGTATAATTAACTATGGCTACACCTTC.

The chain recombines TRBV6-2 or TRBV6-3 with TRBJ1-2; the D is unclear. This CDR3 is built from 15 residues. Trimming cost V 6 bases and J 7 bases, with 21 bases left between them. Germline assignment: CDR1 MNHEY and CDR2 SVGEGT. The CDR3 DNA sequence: TGTGCCAGCAGCTCTCGGGAGCGAGGAGGATCTGGCTACACCTTC. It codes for CASSSRERGGSGYTF.